The rows below give T cell receptor beta chains drawn from one sample of a study of T cell responses to AZD1222 COVID-19 vaccine. Data came from immunoSEQ multiplex PCR; TCRdb stores just in-frame clones and leaves some out. The table lists 100,000 to 150,000 clones, around 90% of them singletons. The sequences come from peripheral blood, collected 28 days after the second AZD1222 dose. Receptors were obtained from an adult who received the AZD1222 COVID-19 vaccine. The CDR3 runs from the conserved cysteine through the conserved F or W.

v_call,j_call,cdr3_aa
TRBV15,TRBJ2-1,CATSRVSGLIDNEQFF
TRBV5-1,TRBJ2-5,CASSLDSVQTQYF
TRBV6-4,TRBJ2-7,CASIVLGTSYEQYF
TRBV27,TRBJ2-3,CASSLARLTDTQYF
TRBV5-6,TRBJ1-2,CASSSPLDDRLWYGYTF
TRBV7-2,TRBJ2-7,CASSLVPGGATEQYF
TRBV10-1,TRBJ1-5,CASSAAGSNSNQPQHF
TRBV7-9,TRBJ2-2,CASSLGNTGELFF
TRBV24-1,TRBJ1-2,CATSEPDRPYGYTF
TRBV25-1,TRBJ2-1,CASSGREHGEQFF
TRBV4-3,TRBJ1-6,CASSQDWNRVNSPLHF
TRBV19,TRBJ1-6,CASSTDGGSPLHF
TRBV28,TRBJ1-3,CASSLLGSGNTIYF
TRBV5-1,TRBJ2-1,CASSLLGLAGGFEQFF
TRBV5-1,TRBJ2-1,CASRRGPGGGGNEQFF
TRBV5-1,TRBJ2-5,CASSLGQGAETQYF
TRBV11-3,TRBJ2-1,CASSHTREPYNEQFF
TRBV7-9,TRBJ1-5,CASSPGQGPSNQPQHF
TRBV7-9,TRBJ1-1,CASSPAASRIGGQGTEAFF
TRBV2,TRBJ1-2,CASRTGQLYGYTF
TRBV7-2,TRBJ2-5,CASSLGGGERETQYF
TRBV19,TRBJ2-7,CASSINRANEQYF
TRBV30,TRBJ2-4,CAWSGTGGKNIQYF
TRBV9,TRBJ2-2,CASTGQGAGTGELFF
TRBV7-2,TRBJ1-2,CASSFSRDYGYTF
TRBV7-2,TRBJ1-6,CASSLVGTGLYSPLHF
TRBV6-5,TRBJ2-1,CASSGLAGGGEQFF
TRBV7-8,TRBJ2-1,CASSQSTQGYEQFF
TRBV7-9,TRBJ1-1,CASSLYMGTEAFF
TRBV3-1/TRBV3-2,TRBJ2-1,CASSGAGGYEQFF
TRBV4-3,TRBJ2-3,CASSQDVAGGEDTQYF
TRBV6-5,TRBJ2-7,CASGGQQYEQYF
TRBV7-7,TRBJ2-2,CASSLGDAGELFF
TRBV7-8,TRBJ1-4,CASSLEGFIEKLFF
TRBV9,TRBJ2-5,CASSTLGGSETQYF
TRBV30,TRBJ1-1,CAWDRGPSEAFF
TRBV21-1,TRBJ2-6,CASSKGGSRTPISGANVLTF